The present T cell receptor (beta chain) was sequenced within a study of type 1 and type 2 diabetes patients. For the study at large: The whole study generated approximately 18 million paired-end reads.

In germline, CDR1 is LNHNV, CDR2 YYDKDF (reference sequence). This CDR3 is built from 13 residues. The V end lost 7 bases, the J end lost 0 bases, and 4 bases lay between the germline ends. Study results and caveats: Highly-expanded CD4+ clones were few in type 2 diabetes, median one, approximately 3.9% of reads.

Approximately 9.1 milliliters of peripheral blood were collected from each participant. Concerning this clonotype itself: The antigen is undetermined. This may be a read error, as it is one base from a much larger clone.

Amplification started from genomic DNA. A primer set of 30 forward and 13 reverse primers amplified the CDR3. TCRdb recomputed calls from the multiplex PCR reads with MiXCR, one row per CDR3 protein. The data show about 270,000 distinct CDR3 sequences, with around 50% seen just once and approximately 15% held by the top ten. The sequenced material came from peripheral blood mononuclear cells (PBMCs). The rearrangement uses TRBV15 and TRBJ2-6; D remains unclear. This clonotype was sampled from a man younger than 35 with type 2 diabetes. CDR3 coding DNA: TGTGCCACCATGGGCTCTGGGGCCAACGTCCTGACTTTC. Encoded protein: CATMGSGANVLTF.